The clone carrying this TCR beta chain turned up a few times. CDR3 length: 10 residues. Germline V gene lookup returns CDR1 SGHTA and CDR2 FQGNSA. The V gene lost 7 bases and the J gene lost 5 bases, with 5 bases spanning the gap. The sample belongs to a study of blood T cells in healthy people across ages. Sample-barcoded 5' priming and a J-beta primer mix drove a second PCR of roughly 6 to 12 cycles. Each CDR3 protein gets one entry after TCRdb re-called the 5' RACE reads with MiXCR. Of about 1.1 million distinct CDR3 sequences listed, more than 30% were seen once; the top ten hold about an eighth. Specimen: blood. The chain couples TRBV7-2 to TRBJ1-1, with unresolved D. This TCR derives from a man younger than 35 in good health. The CDR3 sequence: CASTLTEAFF. CDR3 sequence (DNA): TGTGCCAGCACCCTTACTGAAGCTTTCTTT.